A selection of T cell receptor beta chains follows, all from one sample in a study of OX40 agonist ivuxolimab in advanced cancers. The method was immunoSEQ multiplex PCR; TCRdb's version includes in-frame clones alone and lacks a portion of them. Of under 100,000 clones in the sample, about 90% were seen once. The sequencing used CD4+ or CD8+ T cells sorted from blood, collected in a trial of the OX40 agonist ivuxolimab. These receptors were obtained from an adult with an advanced solid tumor such as melanoma, head and neck, liver or kidney cancer. Both conserved end residues are trimmed from each CDR3.

v_call	cdr3_length	j_call	cdr3_aa
TRBV7-8	13	TRBJ2-3	ASTEGEAPTDTQY
TRBV13	13	TRBJ2-7	ASSPRIRPGGEQY
TRBV6-1	15	TRBJ2-7	ASSGSDSGGTSYEQY
TRBV9	12	TRBJ1-6	ASSVGSYNSPLH
TRBV11-3	13	TRBJ2-3	ASSTGQGGTDTQY
TRBV27	12	TRBJ2-1	ASSSPVGGVGQF
TRBV29-1	12	TRBJ2-7	SVENGEEGYEQY
TRBV27	14	TRBJ2-1	ASSLVAGTINNEQF
TRBV7-6	11	TRBJ1-1	ASSPGAYTEAF
TRBV5-6	12	TRBJ1-4	ASSLDRLNEKLF
TRBV27	14	TRBJ2-1	ASSLLAGSSYNEQF
TRBV27	9	TRBJ2-1	ASTEGNEQF
TRBV5-6	15	TRBJ2-3	ASSLGARTRGTDTQY
TRBV13	14	TRBJ2-7	ASSTMSRGLSREQY
TRBV18	13	TRBJ1-2	ASSPPTGINYGYT
TRBV19	13	TRBJ2-5	ASSIYGQGRETQY
TRBV7-6	12	TRBJ2-7	ASSLPPNSHEQY
TRBV11-2	15	TRBJ2-5	ASSLDLRAGYQETQY
TRBV6-1	13	TRBJ2-2	ASNTRRESYGELF
TRBV5-1	15	TRBJ2-1	ASSLQEELGTYNEQF
TRBV13	12	TRBJ2-5	ASSLGTPMGTQY
TRBV29-1	10	TRBJ2-6	SVGQGVNVLT
TRBV7-3	14	TRBJ2-2	ASSTTGGVSSGELF
TRBV30	10	TRBJ1-5	ACGHYNQPQH
TRBV27	13	TRBJ2-1	ASSLGLPSSNEQF
TRBV7-6	11	TRBJ1-5	ASSSRSNQPQH
TRBV7-7	11	TRBJ1-1	ASSLGHYTEAF
TRBV13	17	TRBJ2-7	ASSFIVLSGNRVSHEQY
TRBV4-3	12	TRBJ2-7	ASSLGLWTDEQY
TRBV4-3	14	TRBJ2-7	ASSQAWKRANDEQY
TRBV9	14	TRBJ1-3	ASSAHRESSGNTIY
TRBV23-1	17	TRBJ2-2	ASSQSFCRQGADTGELF
TRBV11-2	15	TRBJ1-3	ASSLGARLTSGNTIY
TRBV7-9	13	TRBJ2-1	ASSSRDVSYNEQF
TRBV5-1	11	TRBJ2-6	ASSLSGANVLT
TRBV6-5	13	TRBJ2-5	ASSSFGGRGGTQY
TRBV7-9	13	TRBJ1-2	ASSPPGTEVYGYT
TRBV11-2	11	TRBJ1-1	ASSPEMNTEAF
TRBV9	13	TRBJ2-3	ASSVEHGYRDTQY
TRBV18	13	TRBJ2-5	ASLPVGPPRETQY
TRBV18	12	TRBJ2-1	ASSPRDPGAEQF
TRBV21-1	12	TRBJ2-5	ASSKVQGRETQY
TRBV9	13	TRBJ2-5	ASSGAGGLQETQY